These 3 T cell receptor beta chains originate from one sample sequenced in a study of blood T cell repertoires in COVID-19. Only in-frame clones appear in the TCRdb table, and some are missing; sequencing was by immunoSEQ multiplex PCR. The table records 140,000 or so clones, roughly 82% of them present only once. Material: peripheral blood. All receptors derive from a man aged 60 to 75 with active or convalescent COVID-19.

CDR3 sequence: CASSTTGVTEAFF. CDR3 sequence (DNA): TGTGCCAGTAGTACCACAGGGGTAACTGAAGCTTTCTTT. The chain is built from TRBV19 and TRBJ1-1, with 7 bases matching TRBD1. V shed 4 bases and J 5 bases; nucleotides not matched to a gene: 4. The germline CDR1 and CDR2 sequences are LNHDA and SQIVND (reference sequence). This CDR3 is 13 amino acids long.

This CDR3 reads CASSAPGQSMNTEAFF. The DNA for the CDR3 is TGTGCCAGTAGTGCCCCGGGACAGTCCATGAACACTGAAGCTTTCTTT. The V and J genes are TRBV19 and TRBJ1-1, with 7 bases lining up with TRBD1. Germline CDR1 LNHDA, CDR2 SQIVND (reference sequence). The CDR3 totals 16 residues. With V trimmed by 5 bases and J by 0 bases, 9 bases remained unmatched.

The chain combines TRBV4-1 with TRBJ1-5; 8 bases fit TRBD1. Unmatched junction bases numbered 2, after V lost 9 bases and J lost 1 base. The length of the CDR3 is 13 residues. Germline V gives CDR1 MGHRA, CDR2 YSYEKL. The CDR3 reads CASGQGSNQPQHF. The CDR3 nucleotides are TGCGCCAGTGGACAGGGAAGCAATCAGCCCCAGCATTTT.